This passage covers 26 T cell receptor beta chains from one sample sequenced in a study of T cell responses to AZD1222 COVID-19 vaccine. Assay used: immunoSEQ multiplex PCR; TCRdb lists only in-frame clones, some missing. The table includes roughly 150,000 clones, around nine tenths detected once. Sequencing used peripheral blood, obtained on day 0 of AZD1222 vaccination. The receptor source for this set is an adult in good health.

The chain recombines TRBV7-2 with TRBJ2-1; 9 nucleotides align to TRBD2. This CDR3 has 16 amino acids. V lost 2 bases to trimming and J lost 7 bases; unmatched junction nucleotides: 9. The V gene's germline CDR1 is SGHTA and CDR2 FQGNSA. CDR3 DNA sequence: TGTGCCAGCAGCTTATCCGGGACTAGCTCTACGAATGAGCAGTTCTTC. Protein sequence: CASSLSGTSSTNEQFF.

The chain joins TRBV7-8 to TRBJ1-1; TRBD1 matches at 8 bases. The CDR3 extends over 17 amino acids. CDR1 is SGHVS and CDR2 is FQNEAQ in the germline V gene. The J segment lost 5 bases and the V segment lost 4 bases, leaving 15 bases of the junction unmatched. The DNA of the CDR3 is TGTGCCAGCAGCTCCCGGACAGGGACAGCCACAAGTACTGAAGCTTTCTTT. Encoded protein: CASSSRTGTATSTEAFF.

The rearrangement links TRBV12-1 to TRBJ1-1. TRBV12-1 is noted as a pseudogene. The CDR3 is made up of 12 amino acids. In DNA, the CDR3 is TGTGCCATGCTGGGGGGCGACACTGAAGCTTTCTTT. Residues: CAMLGGDTEAFF.

The rearrangement links TRBV27 to TRBJ2-1; D is perhaps TRBD2 (6 bases). V dropped 5 bases and J dropped 6 bases, with 11 bases sitting between them. CDR1 and CDR2 from the germline V gene are MNHEY and SMNVEV (reference sequence). This CDR3 contains 13 residues. The CDR3 DNA reads as TGTGCCAGCAGTCCTCAGACTAGCAATGAGCAGTTCTTC. The encoded protein is CASSPQTSNEQFF.

The chain is built from TRBV4-1 and TRBJ2-7; D gene uncertain. V gave up 0 bases and J gave up 3 bases, with 9 bases separating them. Germline V gene sequence: CDR1 MGHRA, CDR2 YSYEKL. CDR3 size: 14 residues. The CDR3 loop is CASSQEFVLYEQYF. As DNA, the CDR3 is TGCGCCAGCAGCCAAGAATTCGTCCTCTACGAGCAGTACTTC.

The chain links TRBV6-5 to TRBJ2-1; 12 nucleotides agree with TRBD2. The CDR3 runs 15 residues. The germline V gene encodes CDR1 MNHEY and CDR2 SVGAGI. V was pared by 2 bases and J by 6 bases, with 2 bases of the junction left unmatched. The CDR3 region has the DNA TGTGCCAGCAGTTACCAGACTAGCGGGAGCAATGAGCAGTTCTTC. Amino acid sequence: CASSYQTSGSNEQFF.

The V gene is TRBV18, the J gene TRBJ2-7; D remains ambiguous. Between the trimmed V and J ends, which lost 3 bases and 2 bases, there was a span of 8 bases. Germline CDR1 and CDR2: KGHSH and LQKENI. The CDR3 has 13 residues. The CDR3 DNA follows: TGTGCCAGCTCACCCCCTTGGCCCTACGAGCAGTACTTC. This gives the protein CASSPPWPYEQYF.

V gene TRBV5-5 combines with J gene TRBJ2-7; D is possibly TRBD2 (5 bases). Germline assignment: CDR1 SGHKS and CDR2 YYEKEE (reference sequence). The CDR3 runs to 15 residues. V gave up 0 bases and J gave up 3 bases, with 13 bases separating them. CDR3 nucleotide sequence: TGTGCCAGCAGCTTGGAGGGCTTAGGAGGCTACGAGCAGTACTTC. Residues: CASSLEGLGGYEQYF.

This rearrangement joins TRBV7-8 to TRBJ2-7, with D possibly TRBD1 on 5 matching bases. The CDR3 has 16 amino acids. In germline, CDR1 is SGHVS, CDR2 FQNEAQ. V lost 1 base and J lost 7, with 20 bases in between. The CDR3 sequence: CASSLESPGPAREQYF. Written as DNA, the CDR3 is TGTGCCAGCAGCTTAGAGAGTCCAGGGCCCGCGAGGGAGCAGTACTTC.

The V call is TRBV7-9, the J call TRBJ2-2; tentative D call: TRBD2 (5 bases). CDR1 is SEHNR, CDR2 FQNEAQ, per germline (reference sequence). CDR3 size: 14 residues. Trimming took off 5 bases at V and 3 bases at J, with 10 bases between the two ends. In DNA form, the CDR3 reads TGTGCCAGCAGCCCACTAGTTTACACCGGGGAGCTGTTTTTT. Amino acids: CASSPLVYTGELFF.

CDR3 residues: CASGTRTPSYEQYF. The CDR3 region has the DNA TGTGCCAGCGGCACCAGGACACCCTCCTACGAGCAGTACTTC. J is TRBJ2-7 and V is TRBV7-2; a weak D match, TRBD1 (5 bases). V lost 8 bases and J lost 0, with 14 bases in between. This CDR3 is built from 14 residues. Germline loops: CDR1 SGHTA, CDR2 FQGNSA.

The chain couples TRBV5-1 to TRBJ2-2; no clear D. CDR1 and CDR2 (germline): SGHRS, YFSETQ. CDR3 length equals 16 residues. V dropped 4 bases and J dropped 2 bases, with 15 bases sitting between them. The CDR3 protein is CASSGLLTDNTGELFF. CDR3 bases: TGCGCCAGCAGCGGGCTATTAACGGATAACACCGGGGAGCTGTTTTTT.

This rearrangement joins TRBV19 to TRBJ1-1; 7 positions agree with TRBD1. Germline V CDR1 and CDR2: LNHDA, SQIVND (reference sequence). V gave up 3 bases and J gave up 1 base; unmatched junction bases: 2. The CDR3 has 14 amino acids. CDR3 residues: CASSIRDRNTEAFF. The CDR3, as DNA: TGTGCCAGTAGTATTAGGGACAGGAACACTGAAGCTTTCTTT.

This sequence joins TRBV7-8 and TRBJ1-3; D gene ambiguous. This CDR3 spans 14 amino acids. Trimming stripped 1 base from V and 4 bases from J, with 8 bases between. CDR1 and CDR2 from the germline V gene are SGHVS and FQNEAQ. Written as DNA, the CDR3 is TGTGCCAGCAGCTTAGGACTACAGGGAAACACCATATATTTT. It yields the protein CASSLGLQGNTIYF.

The rearrangement uses TRBV9 and TRBJ2-5; possible D gene TRBD1, 6 bases. This CDR3 comprises 16 residues. The ends were cut back, 0 bases at V and 2 bases at J, with 14 bases in the middle. CDR1 is SGDLS, CDR2 YYNGEE, per germline. The CDR3 DNA is TGTGCCAGCAGCGTAGGGGGGCAGGGAACTCAAGAGACCCAGTACTTC. Translation: CASSVGGQGTQETQYF.

V usage is TRBV28 and J usage is TRBJ1-2; D gene uncertain. The V gene's germline CDR1 is MDHEN and CDR2 SYDVKM. Trimming removed 7 bases from V and 0 bases from J, with 15 bases in between. This CDR3 has 15 amino acids. CDR3 residues: CASTLYGKANYGYTF. In DNA form, the CDR3 reads TGTGCCAGCACCCTTTACGGAAAAGCTAACTATGGCTACACCTTC.

The V gene is TRBV19, the J gene TRBJ1-1; D not certain. Trimming pared 7 bases from V and 0 bases from J, leaving 9 bases between. The CDR3 has 13 residues. Germline CDR1 LNHDA, CDR2 SQIVND (reference sequence). CDR3 amino acids: CASTLSLNTEAFF. For the CDR3, the DNA is TGTGCCAGTACGTTAAGCTTGAACACTGAAGCTTTCTTT.

This sequence joins TRBV7-2 and TRBJ2-7; 12 bases are shared with TRBD2. V shed 10 bases, J shed 6 bases, and the junction held 7 bases outside the gene matches. Germline CDR1 is SGHTA and CDR2 is FQGNSA. The CDR3 is 13 amino acids. Here the CDR3 DNA reads TGTGCCACCCGACTAGCGGGAGAACTCGAGCAGTACTTC. It is translated as CATRLAGELEQYF.

The V gene is TRBV27, the J gene TRBJ2-1; perhaps TRBD1 as D (6 bases). The germline CDR1 and CDR2 sequences are MNHEY and SMNVEV (reference sequence). The CDR3 runs to 14 residues. Trimming cost V 5 bases and J 4 bases, with 12 bases left between them. CDR3 residues: CASSPTGQYNEQFF. The CDR3 DNA reads as TGTGCCAGCAGTCCCACCGGACAGTACAATGAGCAGTTCTTC.

The chain is built from TRBV24-1 and TRBJ2-5, with TRBD1 as a possible D gene (6 bases). Germline CDR1 KGHDR, CDR2 SFDVKD. The CDR3 runs to 16 residues. V dropped 4 bases and J dropped 1 base, with 15 bases sitting between them. The CDR3 loop reads CATSEKRQASQETQYF. CDR3 bases: TGTGCCACCAGTGAAAAGAGACAGGCGTCCCAAGAGACCCAGTACTTC.

This clone was seen a single time. V usage is TRBV4-3 and J usage is TRBJ1-6; D call uncertain. Germline CDR1 is LGHNA and CDR2 is YSLEER. CDR3 length: 16 residues. The V end lost 0 bases, the J end lost 1 base, and 7 bases lay between the germline ends. CDR3 protein: CASSQDSGSYNSPLHF. In nucleotides, the CDR3 is TGCGCCAGCAGCCAAGACAGTGGATCCTATAATTCACCCCTCCACTTT.

The CDR3 here is CASSQKLTHEQYF. The CDR3 nucleotides read TGTGCCAGCTCTCAGAAACTAACGCACGAGCAGTACTTC. This chain uses TRBV6-5 with TRBJ2-7; unclear D gene. Germline lookup yields CDR1 MNHEY and CDR2 SVGAGI. The CDR3 has 13 residues. The V end lost 8 bases, the J end lost 5 bases, and 16 bases lay between the germline ends.

Remarks on this clone: This sample also contains other DNA sequences that code for the same CDR3. The CDR3 DNA reads TGTGCCAGCTCTCCAGGGGGTAACACTGAAGCTTTCTTT. Its translation is CASSPGGNTEAFF. This chain links TRBV18 with TRBJ1-1; 7 bases are shared with TRBD1. Germline V gives CDR1 KGHSH, CDR2 LQKENI. The CDR3 totals 13 residues. J gave up 2 bases and V 6 bases, and 3 bases lay outside the gene matches. The full variable domain, completed using reference TRBV18 and TRBJ1-1, is NAGVMQNPRHLVRRRGQEARLRCSPMKGHSHVYWYRQLPEEGLKFMVYLQKENIIDESGMPKERFSAEFPKEGPSILRIQQVVRGDSAAYFCASSPGGNTEAFFGQGTRLTVV.

The gene calls are TRBV28 and TRBJ1-5, with D possibly TRBD1 on 5 matching bases. Germline CDR1 and CDR2: MDHEN and SYDVKM. V lost 4 bases, J lost 2 bases, and 12 bases lay in between. The length of the CDR3 is 15 residues. Here the CDR3 reads CASSWGFLGNQPQHF. CDR3 nucleotides: TGTGCCAGCAGTTGGGGGTTTCTGGGCAATCAGCCCCAGCATTTT.

The chain couples TRBV21-1 to TRBJ1-5. TRBV21-1 is shown as a pseudogene. The CDR3 is made up of 16 amino acids. The CDR3 loop reads CASSKSLGGCGQPQHF. In DNA, the CDR3 is TGTGCCAGCAGCAAGTCCCTGGGGGGCTGTGGTCAGCCCCAGCATTTT.

This clone appeared once. The V and J genes are TRBV29-1 and TRBJ2-1; TRBD2 aligns across 10 bases. The V gene's germline CDR1 is SQVTM and CDR2 ANQGSEA. V shed 3 bases, J shed 0 bases, and the junction held 2 bases outside the gene matches. The CDR3 length is 15 residues. The CDR3 bases are TGCAGCGTTGACAGCGGGAGGGCCTCCTACAATGAGCAGTTCTTC. Its translation is CSVDSGRASYNEQFF.